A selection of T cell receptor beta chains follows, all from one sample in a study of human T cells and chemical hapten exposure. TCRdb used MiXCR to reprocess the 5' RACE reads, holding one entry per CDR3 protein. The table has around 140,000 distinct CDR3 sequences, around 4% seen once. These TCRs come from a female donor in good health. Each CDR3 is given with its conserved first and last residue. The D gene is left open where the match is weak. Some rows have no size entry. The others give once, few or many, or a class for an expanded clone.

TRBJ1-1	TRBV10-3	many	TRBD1	TGTGCCATCAGGCCCAGACAGGGCCTCTCGGGGGAGAACACTGAAGCTTTCTTT	CAIRPRQGLSGENTEAFF
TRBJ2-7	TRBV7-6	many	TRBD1	TGTGCCAGCAGCTTAGCCGGGACAGGTCAGGGCGAGCAGTACTTC	CASSLAGTGQGEQYF
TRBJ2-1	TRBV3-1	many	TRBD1	TGTGCCAGCAGCCAGGATCTCCGCGGGACAGGGTGGGTCTATGAGCAGTTCTTC	CASSQDLRGTGWVYEQFF
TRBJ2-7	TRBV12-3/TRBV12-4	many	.	TGTGCCAGCAGTTTGTCGGGCGCCATGTACGAGCAGTACTTC	CASSLSGAMYEQYF
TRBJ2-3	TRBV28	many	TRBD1	TGTGCCAGCAGTTTTAGGACAGGGAACACAGATACGCAGTATTTT	CASSFRTGNTDTQYF
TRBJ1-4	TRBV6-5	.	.	TGTGCCAGCAGTTACGCGGGGGGGACTAATGAAAAACTGTTTTTT	CASSYAGGTNEKLFF
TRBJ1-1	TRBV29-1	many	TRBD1	TGCAGCGTTGAAGGGACAGGGAACACTGAAGCTTTCTTT	CSVEGTGNTEAFF
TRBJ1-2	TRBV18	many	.	TGTGCCAGCTCACCGAAGGGAGACTATGGCTACACCTTC	CASSPKGDYGYTF
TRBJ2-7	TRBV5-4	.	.	TGTGCCAGCAGCTTGCAGGCGGGGTCCAACGAGCAGTACTTC	CASSLQAGSNEQYF
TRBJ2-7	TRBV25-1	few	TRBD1	TGTGCCAGCAGTAGTAACCGGGACAGGGGATTCGGCGAGCAGTACTTC	CASSSNRDRGFGEQYF
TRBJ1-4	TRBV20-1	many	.	TGCAGTGCTTCTTTAATACTTGGAAAACTGTTTTTT	CSASLILGKLFF
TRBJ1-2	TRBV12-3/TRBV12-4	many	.	TGTGCCAGCAGTCCGCAGGGCTATGGCTACACCTTC	CASSPQGYGYTF
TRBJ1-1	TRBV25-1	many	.	TGTGCCAGCAGTGCCCTCAGGGGAGGGGGTACTGAAGCTTTCTTT	CASSALRGGGTEAFF
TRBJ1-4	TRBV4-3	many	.	TGCGCCAGCAGCCAAGATAAGGGATCCGGTGAAAAACTGTTTTTT	CASSQDKGSGEKLFF
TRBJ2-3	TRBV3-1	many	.	TGTGCCAGCAGCCATCTCTTGACGGAGCCGGATACGCAGTATTTT	CASSHLLTEPDTQYF
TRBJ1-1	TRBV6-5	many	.	TGTGCCAGCAGTACCCGGGACCGCGGGGGGCGAGCTTTCTTT	CASSTRDRGGRAFF